A selection of T cell receptor beta chains follows, all from one sample in a study of T cells in Graves' hyperthyroidism and ophthalmopathy. TCRdb reanalysed the multiplex PCR reads using MiXCR and keeps one entry per CDR3 protein. The sample has about 660,000 distinct CDR3 sequences, just under 45% seen once. Sequences were obtained from peripheral blood or thyroid tissue (not recorded which). These receptors came from an adult man with Graves' disease, either hyperthyroidism or ophthalmopathy (not recorded which). CDR3s include the opening cysteine and the closing phenylalanine or tryptophan. A D gene is named only where the DNA matches it firmly. Rows give clone size only sometimes, using once, few, many, or a class for an expanded clone.

TRBD2	TRBJ2-5	TRBV12-3/TRBV12-4	-	CARPTSGRKTQYF	TGTGCCAGGCCGACTAGCGGGAGAAAGACCCAGTACTTC
-	TRBJ1-5	TRBV4-1	-	CASSQEFDSNQPQHF	TGCGCCAGCAGCCAAGAGTTTGATAGCAATCAGCCCCAGCATTTT
TRBD1	TRBJ1-1	TRBV25-1	-	CASRTPGQGETEAFF	TGTGCCAGCAGAACACCGGGACAGGGGGAGACTGAAGCTTTCTTT
TRBD1	TRBJ1-6	TRBV7-9	-	CASSTRTGGGNSPLHF	TGTGCCAGCAGCACCCGGACAGGGGGCGGTAATTCACCCCTCCACTTT
-	TRBJ2-7	TRBV11-2	-	CASKGPRGSYEQYF	TGTGCCAGCAAGGGACCGAGGGGGTCCTACGAGCAGTACTTC
-	TRBJ2-7	TRBV15	-	CATSEAIWTSYEQYF	TGTGCCACCAGCGAGGCGATTTGGACATCCTACGAGCAGTACTTC
-	TRBJ1-1	TRBV20-1	few	CSAHTEAFF	TGCAGTGCTCATACTGAAGCTTTCTTT
TRBD1	TRBJ2-7	TRBV11-1	once	CAFPPGTGGYEQYF	TGTGCCTTCCCTCCGGGGACAGGGGGTTACGAGCAGTACTTC
-	TRBJ2-7	TRBV5-1	few	CASSLQRVDSYEQYF	TGCGCCAGCAGCTTACAGCGGGTGGATTCCTACGAGCAGTACTTC
TRBD2	TRBJ2-7	TRBV7-9	few	CASSPGASGSYEQYF	TGTGCCAGCAGCCCCGGGGCTAGCGGTTCCTACGAGCAGTACTTC
-	TRBJ1-1	TRBV19	-	CASRTEKGNTEAFF	TGTGCCAGTAGGACTGAAAAGGGGAACACTGAAGCTTTCTTT
-	TRBJ1-5	TRBV15	once	CATSPHWETQHF	TGTGCCACCAGCCCTCATTGGGAGACCCAGCATTTT
-	TRBJ1-1	TRBV10-3	few	CAIRGDKYTEAFF	TGTGCCATCAGGGGGGACAAGTACACTGAAGCTTTCTTT
TRBD2	TRBJ2-5	TRBV2	-	CASSVASGRAAETQYF	TGTGCCAGCAGTGTGGCTAGCGGGAGGGCCGCCGAGACCCAGTACTTC
-	TRBJ2-5	TRBV7-2	few	CASSPATIPEETQYF	TGTGCCAGCAGCCCGGCCACTATACCGGAGGAGACCCAGTACTTC
-	TRBJ2-7	TRBV19	few	CASSIPGARGPYEQYF	TGTGCCAGTAGTATCCCTGGGGCGCGGGGTCCCTACGAGCAGTACTTC
-	TRBJ1-3	TRBV29-1	-	CSVDDRLGYTIYF	TGCAGCGTTGACGATCGGCTTGGCTACACCATATATTTT
TRBD1	TRBJ1-6	TRBV19	few	CASRETGLENSPLHF	TGTGCCAGTAGGGAGACAGGGCTTGAGAATTCACCCCTCCACTTT
-	TRBJ1-5	TRBV6-6	-	CASSQMRSGEPQHF	TGTGCCAGCAGCCAGATGCGTTCTGGTGAGCCCCAGCATTTT
-	TRBJ1-1	TRBV7-2	many	CASSLGQHMNTEAFF	TGTGCCAGCAGCTTAGGACAGCACATGAACACTGAAGCTTTCTTT
-	TRBJ2-6	TRBV20-1	few	CSAGAGTGANVLTF	TGCAGTGCTGGGGCAGGTACTGGGGCCAACGTCCTGACTTTC
-	TRBJ1-3	TRBV10-3	-	CAISETERQETIYF	TGTGCCATCAGTGAAACCGAGCGCCAAGAGACCATATATTTT
TRBD2	TRBJ2-3	TRBV11-2	-	CASSLDGSGRGTDTQYF	TGTGCCAGCAGCTTAGATGGTAGCGGGAGAGGGACAGATACGCAGTATTTT
-	TRBJ1-6	TRBV7-9	many	CASSSGAPNSPLHF	TGTGCCAGCAGCTCAGGGGCCCCGAATTCACCCCTCCACTTT
-	TRBJ2-2	TRBV24-1	once	CATSDGRRGHGELFF	TGTGCCACCAGTGATGGGAGGAGGGGGCACGGGGAGCTGTTTTTT
-	TRBJ1-1	TRBV29-1	many	CSVKMVNTEAFF	TGCAGCGTTAAAATGGTAAACACTGAAGCTTTCTTT
-	TRBJ1-5	TRBV2	-	CASSDGGRGCQPQHF	TGTGCCAGCAGTGATGGGGGCAGGGGATGTCAGCCCCAGCATTTT
-	TRBJ1-1	TRBV12-3/TRBV12-4	-	CASSLISFPKNTEAFF	TGTGCCAGCAGTTTAATCAGTTTCCCAAAGAACACTGAAGCTTTCTTT
-	TRBJ2-5	TRBV7-8	-	CASRRGSGKTQYF	TGTGCCAGCAGACGCGGGTCAGGAAAGACCCAGTACTTC
-	TRBJ1-6	TRBV12-3/TRBV12-4	many	CASSLRGWRSPLHF	TGTGCCAGCAGTTTAAGGGGGTGGAGGTCACCCCTCCACTTT
-	TRBJ1-2	TRBV7-2	many	CASSFRLGDDGYTF	TGTGCCAGCAGCTTTCGGTTGGGCGACGATGGCTACACCTTC
-	TRBJ1-3	TRBV15	-	CATSRDLVGTGNTIYF	TGTGCCACCAGCAGAGATCTGGTAGGCACTGGAAACACCATATATTTT
TRBD1	TRBJ2-5	TRBV7-9	many	CASSSGQARTQYF	TGTGCCAGCAGCTCAGGACAGGCGCGGACCCAGTACTTC
-	TRBJ2-2	TRBV15	many	CATASQGGTGELFF	TGTGCCACCGCTAGCCAAGGGGGCACCGGGGAGCTGTTTTTT
-	TRBJ1-4	TRBV24-1	-	CATGSGRGKLFF	TGTGCCACCGGGAGCGGCCGTGGAAAACTGTTTTTT
TRBD1	TRBJ1-5	TRBV15	-	CATSGDRVTSNQPQHF	TGTGCCACCAGCGGGGACAGGGTCACAAGCAATCAGCCCCAGCATTTT
-	TRBJ2-5	TRBV7-9	few	CASSLGQSQETQYF	TGTGCCAGCAGCCTAGGACAGAGCCAAGAGACCCAGTACTTC
TRBD1	TRBJ2-7	TRBV5-1	many	CASRFGTGGSEQYF	TGCGCCAGCAGGTTCGGGACAGGGGGCTCCGAGCAGTACTTC
TRBD1	TRBJ1-6	TRBV20-1	few	CSASHRTGGNSPLHF	TGCAGTGCTAGTCACCGGACAGGTGGAAATTCACCCCTCCACTTT